This entry features one TCR beta chain sequence. The data stem from a study of blood T cell repertoires in COVID-19. Whole-study context: Whether acute or convalescent, the COVID-19 samples came from the United States, Italy and Spain. Sources were T cells, B-cell-depleted T cells, or PBMCs; the material itself was cDNA or gDNA.

From germline, CDR1 is SGHTA and CDR2 FQGNSA. CDR3 size: 13 residues. The V end lost 2 bases, the J end lost 7 bases, and 9 bases lay between the germline ends. Sequencing was performed with immunoSEQ multiplex PCR; in TCRdb, only in-frame clones are kept and a portion is missing. The sample carries about 140,000 clones, about nine tenths recorded once. Sequenced input: peripheral blood. This sequence was found in a woman older than 75 with acute or convalescent COVID-19. The chain combines TRBV7-2 with TRBJ1-5; D is uncertain. The CDR3 sequence: CASSLMGGQPQHF. For the CDR3, the DNA is TGTGCCAGCAGCTTAATGGGAGGGCAGCCCCAGCATTTT. Variable domain in full (rest from reference TRBV7-2 and TRBJ1-5): GAGVSQSPSNKVTEKGKDVELRCDPISGHTALYWYRQSLGQGLEFLIYFQGNSAPDKSGLPSDRFSAERTGGSVSTLTIQRTQQEDSAVYLCASSLMGGQPQHFGDGTRLSIL.